These 2 T cell receptor beta chains share one sample of origin, sequenced in a study of T cells in Graves' hyperthyroidism and ophthalmopathy. RNA transcripts were the template for amplifying TCR beta CDR3 regions. TCR CDR3 underwent first-round RT-PCR with the HTBI primer set. TCRdb itself ran the multiplex PCR reads through MiXCR, one entry per CDR3 protein. Counted here are approximately 400,000 distinct CDR3 sequences, approximately 19% occurring once; the ten biggest clones make up about 4%. The source material was blood. All receptors come from a woman younger than 35 with Graves' hyperthyroidism.

This clonotype was detected ten times or more. The chain employs TRBV6-2 or TRBV6-3 and TRBJ1-1; D remains unclear. Germline V gene data show CDR1 as MNHEY and CDR2 as SVGEGT. Trimming stripped 6 bases from V and 1 base from J, with 15 bases between. The CDR3 spans 15 residues. In DNA form, the CDR3 reads TGTGCCAGCAGACACGGCAAATCAACGAACACTGAAGCTTTCTTT. The encoded protein is CASRHGKSTNTEAFF.

This clonotype was detected many times. The chain recombines TRBV14 with TRBJ1-1; maybe TRBD1 (5 bases). Germline lookup yields CDR1 SGHDN and CDR2 FVKESK. V lost 5 bases, J lost 4 bases, and 11 bases lay in between. The CDR3 is 13 amino acids. The CDR3 sequence is CASSSGWATEAFF. CDR3 sequence (DNA): TGTGCCAGCAGCTCAGGGTGGGCCACTGAAGCTTTCTTT.